A selection of T cell receptor beta chains follows, all from one sample in a study of cytomegalovirus exposure and HLA in healthy donors. Clones were sequenced by immunoSEQ multiplex PCR, and TCRdb holds only the in-frame ones, with some missing. The sample yields around 250,000 clones, about 80% seen once. Sequencing was performed on PBMCs. Receptors were obtained from a woman between 55 and 75 years old in good health and CMV-seropositive. Both conserved end residues are part of each CDR3. A D gene is named only where the DNA matches it firmly. Size is stated for part of the rows, as once, few or many counts, or as a class when the clone is expanded.

clone size: .
V gene: TRBV28
D gene: TRBD1
CDR3 length: 13
J gene: TRBJ1-2
CDR3 DNA: TGTGCCAGCAGTTTAGGAGGGGGCTACGGCTACACCTTC
CDR3 protein: CASSLGGGYGYTF

clone size: .
V gene: TRBV25-1
D gene: .
CDR3 length: 12
J gene: TRBJ1-1
CDR3 DNA: TGTGCCAGCAGTGACGAGGGCACTGAAGCTTTCTTT
CDR3 protein: CASSDEGTEAFF

clone size: .
V gene: TRBV7-9
D gene: .
CDR3 length: 14
J gene: TRBJ2-1
CDR3 DNA: TGTGCCAGCAGCTTGCAGGGAAAGGACAATGAGCAGTTCTTC
CDR3 protein: CASSLQGKDNEQFF

clone size: .
V gene: TRBV6-5
D gene: TRBD1
CDR3 length: 14
J gene: TRBJ1-2
CDR3 DNA: TGTGCCAGCAGCCACACGACAGGGGGGAGAGGCTACACCTTC
CDR3 protein: CASSHTTGGRGYTF

clone size: .
V gene: TRBV27
D gene: .
CDR3 length: 13
J gene: TRBJ2-7
CDR3 DNA: TGTGCCAGCAGTTCGCGGACAGTCTACGAGCAGTACTTC
CDR3 protein: CASSSRTVYEQYF

clone size: once
V gene: TRBV20-1
D gene: .
CDR3 length: 9
J gene: TRBJ1-1
CDR3 DNA: TGCAGTCTCAGTGGCCCGGGTTTCTTT
CDR3 protein: CSLSGPGFF

clone size: .
V gene: TRBV11-3
D gene: .
CDR3 length: 14
J gene: TRBJ2-4
CDR3 DNA: TGTGCCAGCAGCCTCGGCCTAGGGGAAAACATTCAGTACTTC
CDR3 protein: CASSLGLGENIQYF

clone size: .
V gene: TRBV7-2
D gene: .
CDR3 length: 14
J gene: TRBJ2-1
CDR3 DNA: TGTGCCAGCAGCTTAGTAGCAGTAATGAATGAGCAGTTCTTC
CDR3 protein: CASSLVAVMNEQFF

clone size: .
V gene: TRBV19
D gene: TRBD1
CDR3 length: 16
J gene: TRBJ2-1
CDR3 DNA: TGTGCCAGTAGTATTCGGGGACAGGGGCTCTACAATGAGCAGTTCTTC
CDR3 protein: CASSIRGQGLYNEQFF

clone size: .
V gene: TRBV30
D gene: .
CDR3 length: 13
J gene: TRBJ2-1
CDR3 DNA: TGTGCCTGTGCGTCACCCCTTTACAATGAGCAGTTCTTC
CDR3 protein: CACASPLYNEQFF

clone size: .
V gene: TRBV27
D gene: .
CDR3 length: 12
J gene: TRBJ1-5
CDR3 DNA: TGTGCCAGCAGTTTTCTCGGACTGCCCCAGCATTTT
CDR3 protein: CASSFLGLPQHF

clone size: .
V gene: TRBV19
D gene: .
CDR3 length: 15
J gene: TRBJ1-4
CDR3 DNA: TGTGCCAGTAGTCCGTCAACAGGGTCTAATGAAAAACTGTTTTTT
CDR3 protein: CASSPSTGSNEKLFF

clone size: once
V gene: TRBV11-2
D gene: .
CDR3 length: 16
J gene: TRBJ2-7
CDR3 DNA: TGTGCCAGCAGCTTACTCCCCAGCGGACTCTCCTACGAGCAGTACTTC
CDR3 protein: CASSLLPSGLSYEQYF

clone size: .
V gene: TRBV7-2
D gene: TRBD1
CDR3 length: 16
J gene: TRBJ2-5
CDR3 DNA: TGTGCCAGCAGCCCTCAGGGGGCGCTCGGAGGGGAGACCCAGTACTTC
CDR3 protein: CASSPQGALGGETQYF

clone size: .
V gene: TRBV14
D gene: .
CDR3 length: 13
J gene: TRBJ1-1
CDR3 DNA: TGTGCCAGCAGCTTCTTATTGAACACTGAAGCTTTCTTT
CDR3 protein: CASSFLLNTEAFF

clone size: few
V gene: TRBV7-7
D gene: TRBD2
CDR3 length: 17
J gene: TRBJ2-1
CDR3 DNA: TGTGCCAGCAGCTCCCCCCGACTAGCGGGGACCTACAATGAGCAGTTCTTC
CDR3 protein: CASSSPRLAGTYNEQFF

clone size: .
V gene: TRBV6-6
D gene: .
CDR3 length: 12
J gene: TRBJ1-2
CDR3 DNA: TGTGCCAGCAGCCCTCAGGGTTCTGGCTACACCTTC
CDR3 protein: CASSPQGSGYTF

clone size: .
V gene: TRBV18
D gene: .
CDR3 length: 13
J gene: TRBJ1-4
CDR3 DNA: TGTGCCAGCTCACCTTTCACAGAGAGTACGCTGTTTTTT
CDR3 protein: CASSPFTESTLFF

clone size: .
V gene: TRBV15
D gene: TRBD1
CDR3 length: 15
J gene: TRBJ1-2
CDR3 DNA: TGTGCCACCAGCAGAGAGGACAGGGCTAACTATGGCTACACCTTC
CDR3 protein: CATSREDRANYGYTF

clone size: once
V gene: TRBV5-1
D gene: .
CDR3 length: 13
J gene: TRBJ2-1
CDR3 DNA: TGCGCCAGCAGCTATGACAGGGCGGAGGGGCAGTTCTTC
CDR3 protein: CASSYDRAEGQFF

clone size: .
V gene: TRBV30
D gene: TRBD1
CDR3 length: 14
J gene: TRBJ1-5
CDR3 DNA: TGTGCCTGGAGTGTAGGAGGGGGCAGTCAGCCCCAGCATTTT
CDR3 protein: CAWSVGGGSQPQHF

clone size: once
V gene: TRBV29-1
D gene: .
CDR3 length: 17
J gene: TRBJ2-4
CDR3 DNA: TGCAGCGTTGCCCGGGGAGACGCGGTCCTAGCCAAAAACATTCAGTACTTC
CDR3 protein: CSVARGDAVLAKNIQYF

clone size: .
V gene: TRBV27
D gene: TRBD1
CDR3 length: 14
J gene: TRBJ1-2
CDR3 DNA: TGTGCCAGCAGCAGAAACCGGGACAGATATGGCTACACCTTC
CDR3 protein: CASSRNRDRYGYTF

clone size: .
V gene: TRBV29-1
D gene: .
CDR3 length: 14
J gene: TRBJ1-2
CDR3 DNA: TGCAGCGTTGGCCCCAGGGCGGGGAACTATGGCTACACCTTC
CDR3 protein: CSVGPRAGNYGYTF

clone size: .
V gene: TRBV5-1
D gene: .
CDR3 length: 15
J gene: TRBJ2-7
CDR3 DNA: TGCGCCAGCAGCTTGGCTACAGGGTTTTCCTACGAGCAGTACTTC
CDR3 protein: CASSLATGFSYEQYF

clone size: few
V gene: TRBV25-1
D gene: TRBD1
CDR3 length: 15
J gene: TRBJ2-7
CDR3 DNA: TGTGCCAGCAGTGAGACAGGGGGAAACTCCTACGAGCAGTACTTC
CDR3 protein: CASSETGGNSYEQYF

clone size: .
V gene: TRBV7-6
D gene: .
CDR3 length: 14
J gene: TRBJ1-2
CDR3 DNA: TGTGCCAGCAGCCGCGGGGGCGAGGAATATGGCTACACCTTC
CDR3 protein: CASSRGGEEYGYTF

clone size: .
V gene: TRBV6-1
D gene: .
CDR3 length: 13
J gene: TRBJ2-7
CDR3 DNA: TGTGCCAGCAGGCCCACATTATGGTACGAGCAGTACTTC
CDR3 protein: CASRPTLWYEQYF

clone size: .
V gene: TRBV27
D gene: TRBD2
CDR3 length: 14
J gene: TRBJ2-3
CDR3 DNA: TGTGCCAGCAGGAGACTAGCGTCTACAGATACGCAGTATTTT
CDR3 protein: CASRRLASTDTQYF

clone size: .
V gene: TRBV19
D gene: .
CDR3 length: 14
J gene: TRBJ2-1
CDR3 DNA: TGTGCCAGTAGTCCCGGACTCTTACTCAATGAGCAGTTCTTC
CDR3 protein: CASSPGLLLNEQFF

clone size: .
V gene: TRBV7-2
D gene: .
CDR3 length: 12
J gene: TRBJ1-4
CDR3 DNA: TGTGCCAGCCAAGGGGGGGGGCGAAAACTGTTTTTT
CDR3 protein: CASQGGGRKLFF

clone size: few
V gene: TRBV4-1
D gene: .
CDR3 length: 15
J gene: TRBJ2-3
CDR3 DNA: TGCGCCAGCAGCCAAGAGGGGGGCGGGAGTTATACGCAGTATTTT
CDR3 protein: CASSQEGGGSYTQYF

clone size: .
V gene: TRBV10-3
D gene: TRBD1
CDR3 length: 14
J gene: TRBJ1-1
CDR3 DNA: TGTGCCATCAGGATGGACAGGGGAGGGACTGAAGCTTTCTTT
CDR3 protein: CAIRMDRGGTEAFF

clone size: .
V gene: TRBV9
D gene: .
CDR3 length: 15
J gene: TRBJ2-1
CDR3 DNA: TGTGCCAGCAGCGTAGGGGGCGGGACGGGGAATGAGCAGTTCTTC
CDR3 protein: CASSVGGGTGNEQFF

clone size: .
V gene: TRBV5-6
D gene: TRBD1
CDR3 length: 16
J gene: TRBJ2-2
CDR3 DNA: TGTGCCAGCAGCTCAGGGCCGGGGACAGGCCGGAGGGAGCTGTTTTTT
CDR3 protein: CASSSGPGTGRRELFF

clone size: .
V gene: TRBV2
D gene: .
CDR3 length: 14
J gene: TRBJ2-1
CDR3 DNA: TGTGCCAGCCTCCGGGACATGGTTTACAATGAGCAGTTCTTC
CDR3 protein: CASLRDMVYNEQFF

clone size: few
V gene: TRBV5-1
D gene: .
CDR3 length: 14
J gene: TRBJ2-7
CDR3 DNA: TGCGCCAGCAGCGTACAGGCGCCCAGAGACGAGCAGTACTTC
CDR3 protein: CASSVQAPRDEQYF

clone size: .
V gene: TRBV2
D gene: TRBD2
CDR3 length: 15
J gene: TRBJ2-3
CDR3 DNA: TGTGCCAGCGGACCTAGCGGGAGTCTCGCAGATACGCAGTATTTT
CDR3 protein: CASGPSGSLADTQYF

clone size: .
V gene: TRBV27
D gene: .
CDR3 length: 16
J gene: TRBJ2-6
CDR3 DNA: TGTGCCAGCAGTAAGCGACAGCCATCTGGGGCCAACGTCCTGACTTTC
CDR3 protein: CASSKRQPSGANVLTF

clone size: .
V gene: TRBV5-4
D gene: .
CDR3 length: 13
J gene: TRBJ1-2
CDR3 DNA: TGTGCCAGCAGCTTGACAGGGATCTATGGCTACACCTTC
CDR3 protein: CASSLTGIYGYTF

clone size: .
V gene: TRBV7-9
D gene: .
CDR3 length: 17
J gene: TRBJ1-4
CDR3 DNA: TGTGCCAGCAGCAGACTCCAGACCCGGGGGTTAGGTGAAAAACTGTTTTTT
CDR3 protein: CASSRLQTRGLGEKLFF

clone size: once
V gene: TRBV29-1
D gene: TRBD2
CDR3 length: 17
J gene: TRBJ2-7
CDR3 DNA: TGCAGCGTTGACGGGACTAGCGGGACTCCCAAGACCTACGAGCAGTACTTC
CDR3 protein: CSVDGTSGTPKTYEQYF

clone size: .
V gene: TRBV5-1
D gene: .
CDR3 length: 17
J gene: TRBJ1-2
CDR3 DNA: TGCGCCAGCAGCTTGGATAATACTTTGGGGGAGGAGCATGGCTACACCTTC
CDR3 protein: CASSLDNTLGEEHGYTF

clone size: .
V gene: TRBV6-5
D gene: .
CDR3 length: 13
J gene: TRBJ2-7
CDR3 DNA: TGTGCCAGCTCACTCTTGGGAGCCTCCGAGCAGTACTTC
CDR3 protein: CASSLLGASEQYF

clone size: .
V gene: TRBV7-9
D gene: TRBD2
CDR3 length: 15
J gene: TRBJ2-7
CDR3 DNA: TGTGCCAGCAGCCCCGGTGGTAGCGGGAGTATCAAGCAGTACTTC
CDR3 protein: CASSPGGSGSIKQYF

clone size: once
V gene: TRBV6-5
D gene: .
CDR3 length: 12
J gene: TRBJ1-2
CDR3 DNA: TGTGCCAGCCTATCGACAGGAAACGGCTACACCTTC
CDR3 protein: CASLSTGNGYTF

clone size: few
V gene: TRBV7-8
D gene: TRBD2
CDR3 length: 17
J gene: TRBJ2-2
CDR3 DNA: TGTGCCAGCAGCTTGGTCCCCCTGGGACTAGCAACCGGGGAGCTGTTTTTT
CDR3 protein: CASSLVPLGLATGELFF

clone size: .
V gene: TRBV5-1
D gene: TRBD1
CDR3 length: 14
J gene: TRBJ2-3
CDR3 DNA: TGCGCCAGCAGCCGCGACAGGGTATCAGATACGCAGTATTTT
CDR3 protein: CASSRDRVSDTQYF

clone size: .
V gene: TRBV9
D gene: TRBD1
CDR3 length: 16
J gene: TRBJ1-1
CDR3 DNA: TGTGCCAGCAGCCCTCAGTTGGGGACAGGGGGCACTGAAGCTTTCTTT
CDR3 protein: CASSPQLGTGGTEAFF

clone size: .
V gene: TRBV4-1
D gene: .
CDR3 length: 14
J gene: TRBJ1-4
CDR3 DNA: TGCGCCAGCAGCCTAACTCCAACTAATGAAAAACTGTTTTTT
CDR3 protein: CASSLTPTNEKLFF

clone size: .
V gene: TRBV6-1
D gene: .
CDR3 length: 13
J gene: TRBJ1-5
CDR3 DNA: TGTGCCAGCAGTGGAACAGGGAATCAGCCCCAGCATTTT
CDR3 protein: CASSGTGNQPQHF

clone size: .
V gene: TRBV5-6
D gene: TRBD2
CDR3 length: 16
J gene: TRBJ2-7
CDR3 DNA: TGTGCCAGCGCCTACTCCGGGCTAGCGGGAATCTACGAGCAGTACTTC
CDR3 protein: CASAYSGLAGIYEQYF

clone size: .
V gene: TRBV28
D gene: .
CDR3 length: 13
J gene: TRBJ1-2
CDR3 DNA: TGTGCCAGCAGTTTAGAACAGTACTATGGCTACACCTTC
CDR3 protein: CASSLEQYYGYTF

clone size: .
V gene: TRBV30
D gene: TRBD1
CDR3 length: 15
J gene: TRBJ2-7
CDR3 DNA: TGTGCCTGGAGTGTACCCGGGACAGTGGCGAACGAGCAGTACTTC
CDR3 protein: CAWSVPGTVANEQYF

clone size: .
V gene: TRBV12-5
D gene: .
CDR3 length: 14
J gene: TRBJ1-4
CDR3 DNA: TGTGCTAGTGGTTTGGGCCAGGGGTATGAAAAACTGTTTTTT
CDR3 protein: CASGLGQGYEKLFF

clone size: .
V gene: TRBV6-5
D gene: TRBD1
CDR3 length: 14
J gene: TRBJ1-1
CDR3 DNA: TGTGCCAGCAGTTCACACAGGGGAGCTTCTGAAGCTTTCTTT
CDR3 protein: CASSSHRGASEAFF

clone size: .
V gene: TRBV7-2
D gene: TRBD2
CDR3 length: 16
J gene: TRBJ2-2
CDR3 DNA: TGTGCCAGCAGCCCTCAACTAGCGGGAGGGCCTGGGGAGCTGTTTTTT
CDR3 protein: CASSPQLAGGPGELFF

clone size: .
V gene: TRBV11-2
D gene: .
CDR3 length: 16
J gene: TRBJ2-3
CDR3 DNA: TGTGCCAGCAGCCCATTTAGTTTATTCTACACAGATACGCAGTATTTT
CDR3 protein: CASSPFSLFYTDTQYF

clone size: once
V gene: TRBV27
D gene: .
CDR3 length: 16
J gene: TRBJ1-2
CDR3 DNA: TGTGCCAGCAGTTTAAAAGGACACCTCCAAAGGAATGGCTACACCTTC
CDR3 protein: CASSLKGHLQRNGYTF

clone size: .
V gene: TRBV6-5
D gene: .
CDR3 length: 16
J gene: TRBJ1-1
CDR3 DNA: TGTGCCAGCAGTTACGTGCCCCGGACACTAAACACTGAAGCTTTCTTT
CDR3 protein: CASSYVPRTLNTEAFF